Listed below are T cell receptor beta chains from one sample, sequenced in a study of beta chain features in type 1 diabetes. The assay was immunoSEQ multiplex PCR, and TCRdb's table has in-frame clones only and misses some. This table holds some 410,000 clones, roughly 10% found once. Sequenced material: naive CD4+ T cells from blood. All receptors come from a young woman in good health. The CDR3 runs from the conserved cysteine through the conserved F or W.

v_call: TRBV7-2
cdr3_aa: CASSPGQANNSPLHF

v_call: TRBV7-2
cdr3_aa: CASSLEPPWSEQYF

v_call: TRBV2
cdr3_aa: CASSVDSSTEAFF

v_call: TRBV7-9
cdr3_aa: CASSLGEGNQPQHF

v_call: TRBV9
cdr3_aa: CASSKSGGDGEKLFF

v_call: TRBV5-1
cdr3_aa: CASSPNAGTSGTHEQFF

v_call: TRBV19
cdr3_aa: CASSSLWESNQPQHF

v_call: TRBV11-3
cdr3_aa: CASSLELSGNEQFF

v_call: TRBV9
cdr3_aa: CASGQNTEAFF

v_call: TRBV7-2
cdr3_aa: CASSLISNKLFF

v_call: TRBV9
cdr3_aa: CASSPAVNEKLFF

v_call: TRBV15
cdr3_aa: CATSRDQWGVVSSYNEQFF

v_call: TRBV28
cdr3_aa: CASRGWTGGENGYTF

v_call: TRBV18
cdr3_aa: CASSPERGRGGDTQYF

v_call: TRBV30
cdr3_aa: CAWVRRQSEAFF

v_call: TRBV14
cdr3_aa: CASSQDRALNTGELFF

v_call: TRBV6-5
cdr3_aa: CASRTGTAYTGELFF

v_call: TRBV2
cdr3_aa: CASSATELAKNIQYF

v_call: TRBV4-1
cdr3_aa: CASSQGYRSSPDTQYF

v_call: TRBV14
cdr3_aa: CASSLAGGVTQYF